The T cell receptor (beta chain) under discussion was sequenced for a study of cytomegalovirus exposure and HLA in healthy donors. The V and J ends lost 1 base and 7 bases respectively, with 14 bases between them. The CDR3 runs 15 residues. Per germline, CDR1 SGHNT and CDR2 YENEEA. Findings of the study overall: Roughly even sequencing depth across donors was the assumption behind the presence/absence analyses. In vitro assays verified that three CMV-associated chains recognized CMV antigens specifically. Exclusion as indistinguishable affected some V segments, including TRBV6-2 and TRBV6-3.

As to this clone: The antigen is not known.

Researchers ran the PCR with 60 Vbeta and 13 Jbeta primers. Method: immunoSEQ multiplex PCR; TCRdb's copy keeps in-frame clones and lacks some. The data hold about 140,000 clones, with roughly three quarters observed a single time. The TCR comes from a woman aged 25 to 45 in good health and CMV-seronegative. V usage is TRBV11-3 and J usage is TRBJ2-1; D possibly corresponds to TRBD2 (6 bases). The material sequenced was PBMCs. For the CDR3, the DNA is TGTGCCAGCAGCTTAGGCCTAGCGTTAATGAATGAGCAGTTCTTC. It yields the protein CASSLGLALMNEQFF. Together with reference TRBV11-3 and TRBJ2-1, the CDR3 gives the full variable domain: EAGVVQSPRYKIIEKKQPVAFWCNPISGHNTLYWYLQNLGQGPELLIRYENEEAVDDSQLPKDRFSAERLKGVDSTLKIQPAELGDSAVYLCASSLGLALMNEQFFGPGTRLTVL.